Listed below are T cell receptor beta chains from one sample, sequenced in a study of cytotoxic CD8 clonotypes in ibrutinib-treated CLL. The protocol was immunoSEQ multiplex PCR, while the TCRdb copy is restricted to in-frame clones and leaves out a portion. The sample contains tens of thousands of clones, 56% of which appear only once. Sequencing used PBMCs, obtained after 24 months of ibrutinib treatment. Receptor source: a human donor with chronic lymphocytic leukemia. CDR3s include the opening cysteine and the closing phenylalanine or tryptophan. A D gene is named only where the DNA matches it firmly. Expanded clones are given a class, and other clones once, few, many or no size at all.

j_gene: TRBJ2-1
d_gene: -
abundance: -
len: 14
v_gene: TRBV6-6
CDR3nt: TGTGCCAGCACCGCGATTCTAGGTAACAATGAGCAGTTCTTC
CDR3aa: CASTAILGNNEQFF

j_gene: TRBJ1-6
d_gene: -
abundance: -
len: 17
v_gene: TRBV28
CDR3nt: TGTGCCAGCAGTTCGGCAGCATCTAAACTCTATAATTCACCCCTCCACTTT
CDR3aa: CASSSAASKLYNSPLHF

j_gene: TRBJ2-7
d_gene: TRBD1
abundance: -
len: 12
v_gene: TRBV28
CDR3nt: TGTGCCAGCCTCGGGACAGCCTACGAGCAGTACTTC
CDR3aa: CASLGTAYEQYF

j_gene: TRBJ2-3
d_gene: -
abundance: -
len: 16
v_gene: TRBV5-6
CDR3nt: TGTGCCAGCAGCTTGGAACGGGGTGCTAGCACAGATACGCAGTATTTT
CDR3aa: CASSLERGASTDTQYF

j_gene: TRBJ1-1
d_gene: -
abundance: -
len: 12
v_gene: TRBV6-5
CDR3nt: TGTGCCAGCAGTTTTTTATCGGGTAGAGCTTTCTTT
CDR3aa: CASSFLSGRAFF

j_gene: TRBJ1-1
d_gene: TRBD1
abundance: -
len: 13
v_gene: TRBV5-1
CDR3nt: TGCGCCAGCACCTTTACGGGGGGACAGGAAGCTTTCTTT
CDR3aa: CASTFTGGQEAFF

j_gene: TRBJ2-1
d_gene: TRBD1
abundance: -
len: 14
v_gene: TRBV28
CDR3nt: TGTGCCAGCTCCGGGACAGGTTTAAACAATGAGCAGTTCTTC
CDR3aa: CASSGTGLNNEQFF

j_gene: TRBJ2-3
d_gene: TRBD2
abundance: few
len: 16
v_gene: TRBV15
CDR3nt: TGTGCCACCAGCAGAGAACTACCTTCTAGCGGGGATACGCAGTATTTT
CDR3aa: CATSRELPSSGDTQYF

j_gene: TRBJ2-1
d_gene: TRBD2
abundance: once
len: 16
v_gene: TRBV4-1
CDR3nt: TGCGCCAGCAGCCAAGTACCAGCGGGGGGTGGCAATGAGCAGTTCTTC
CDR3aa: CASSQVPAGGGNEQFF

j_gene: TRBJ2-6
d_gene: -
abundance: -
len: 15
v_gene: TRBV5-3
CDR3nt: TGTGCCAGAAGCCTCGGGGGCTCGGGGGCCAACGTCCTGACTTTC
CDR3aa: CARSLGGSGANVLTF

j_gene: TRBJ2-6
d_gene: TRBD1
abundance: once
len: 17
v_gene: TRBV30
CDR3nt: TGTGCCGGGGGGCACGGACAGGGAAACTCTGGGGCCAACGTCCTGACTTTC
CDR3aa: CAGGHGQGNSGANVLTF

j_gene: TRBJ1-5
d_gene: -
abundance: -
len: 13
v_gene: TRBV6-5
CDR3nt: TGTGCCGCCCGGACAGATAGCAATCAGCCCCAGCATTTT
CDR3aa: CAARTDSNQPQHF

j_gene: TRBJ2-7
d_gene: TRBD2
abundance: few
len: 16
v_gene: TRBV28
CDR3nt: TGTGCCAGCAGTTCAGAAGCGGGAACCTACTCCTACGAGCAGTACTTC
CDR3aa: CASSSEAGTYSYEQYF

j_gene: TRBJ2-5
d_gene: -
abundance: -
len: 16
v_gene: TRBV14
CDR3nt: TGTGCCAGCAGCCAAGACCGGGTGTGGGGCCAAGAGACCCAGTACTTC
CDR3aa: CASSQDRVWGQETQYF

j_gene: TRBJ2-3
d_gene: TRBD2
abundance: -
len: 16
v_gene: TRBV4-2
CDR3nt: TGTGCCAGCAGCCCAGTGGGACTAGCGGGAAAAGATACGCAGTATTTT
CDR3aa: CASSPVGLAGKDTQYF

j_gene: TRBJ1-1
d_gene: -
abundance: -
len: 13
v_gene: TRBV27
CDR3nt: TGTGCCAGCAGTTTATCAGCGAACACTGAAGCTTTCTTT
CDR3aa: CASSLSANTEAFF

j_gene: TRBJ1-4
d_gene: TRBD1
abundance: -
len: 16
v_gene: TRBV28
CDR3nt: TGTGCCAGCAGTTCTCCATCCGGGACAGGGCTTGAAAAACTGTTTTTT
CDR3aa: CASSSPSGTGLEKLFF

j_gene: TRBJ1-3
d_gene: -
abundance: few
len: 13
v_gene: TRBV5-1
CDR3nt: TGCGCCAGCAGCTTGGCCTTAGGAAACACCATATATTTT
CDR3aa: CASSLALGNTIYF

j_gene: TRBJ2-5
d_gene: -
abundance: few
len: 15
v_gene: TRBV4-1
CDR3nt: -
CDR3aa: CASSRGTSFLETQYF

j_gene: TRBJ2-3
d_gene: -
abundance: -
len: 15
v_gene: TRBV7-2
CDR3nt: TGTGCCAGCAGCTCCCGGAGGACTTATACAGATACGCAGTATTTT
CDR3aa: CASSSRRTYTDTQYF

j_gene: TRBJ1-3
d_gene: TRBD1
abundance: -
len: 15
v_gene: TRBV7-9
CDR3nt: TGTGCCAGCAGCGGCGTTCAGGGGGCGGAAAACACCATATATTTT
CDR3aa: CASSGVQGAENTIYF

j_gene: TRBJ2-5
d_gene: -
abundance: many
len: 11
v_gene: TRBV7-9
CDR3nt: TGTGCCAGCAGCTTAACAGAGACCCAGTACTTC
CDR3aa: CASSLTETQYF

j_gene: TRBJ1-2
d_gene: -
abundance: -
len: 13
v_gene: TRBV19
CDR3nt: TGTGCCAGTAGCCTCTCTCTGTACTATGGCTACACCTTC
CDR3aa: CASSLSLYYGYTF

j_gene: TRBJ2-7
d_gene: TRBD1
abundance: -
len: 15
v_gene: TRBV28
CDR3nt: TGTGCCAGCAGTCCGGGACAGGGGCTGGTCCACGAGCAGTACTTC
CDR3aa: CASSPGQGLVHEQYF

j_gene: TRBJ1-1
d_gene: -
abundance: -
len: 15
v_gene: TRBV19
CDR3nt: TGTGCCAGTAAGGGCAGGGGCGCGATGAACACTGAAGCTTTCTTT
CDR3aa: CASKGRGAMNTEAFF

j_gene: TRBJ1-2
d_gene: -
abundance: few
len: 16
v_gene: TRBV15
CDR3nt: TGTGCCACCAGCAGAGACCCTCCGGGGGCGGTCTATGGCTACACCTTC
CDR3aa: CATSRDPPGAVYGYTF

j_gene: TRBJ2-5
d_gene: -
abundance: -
len: 15
v_gene: TRBV7-9
CDR3nt: TGTGCCAGCAGCTTAGTTTCGACTTACCAAGAGACCCAGTACTTC
CDR3aa: CASSLVSTYQETQYF

j_gene: TRBJ2-1
d_gene: -
abundance: -
len: 12
v_gene: TRBV5-4
CDR3nt: TGTGCCAGCAGTACCGGAGGTGATGAGCAGTTCTTC
CDR3aa: CASSTGGDEQFF

j_gene: TRBJ2-5
d_gene: TRBD1
abundance: few
len: 14
v_gene: TRBV27
CDR3nt: TGTGCCAGCCGGGGGACAGGGGTCCAGGAGACCCAGTACTTC
CDR3aa: CASRGTGVQETQYF

j_gene: TRBJ2-3
d_gene: TRBD1
abundance: -
len: 15
v_gene: TRBV6-5
CDR3nt: TGTGCCAGCAGTCAGAATGGGGACAGGGGGGATACGCAGTATTTT
CDR3aa: CASSQNGDRGDTQYF

j_gene: TRBJ2-3
d_gene: -
abundance: few
len: 11
v_gene: TRBV18
CDR3nt: TGTGCCAGCTCACCCGCAGATACGCAGTATTTT
CDR3aa: CASSPADTQYF

j_gene: TRBJ2-7
d_gene: -
abundance: -
len: 13
v_gene: TRBV6-5
CDR3nt: TGTGCCAGCAGTTACGCAGGGGACTACGAGCAGTACTTC
CDR3aa: CASSYAGDYEQYF

j_gene: TRBJ2-5
d_gene: -
abundance: -
len: 15
v_gene: TRBV14
CDR3nt: TGTGCCAGCAGCCAAGACCAGGGGTGGCAAGAGACCCAGTACTTC
CDR3aa: CASSQDQGWQETQYF

j_gene: TRBJ2-5
d_gene: -
abundance: once
len: 14
v_gene: TRBV29-1
CDR3nt: TGCAGCGTTGCGGCAGGAGGAAAACAAGAGACCCAGTACTTC
CDR3aa: CSVAAGGKQETQYF

j_gene: TRBJ2-7
d_gene: -
abundance: -
len: 13
v_gene: TRBV30
CDR3nt: TGTGCCCGGACTACAGGGTCTACAAACGAGCAGTACTTC
CDR3aa: CARTTGSTNEQYF

j_gene: TRBJ2-6
d_gene: TRBD1
abundance: -
len: 15
v_gene: TRBV29-1
CDR3nt: TGCAGCGTCCGGGACAGGGGATCAGGGGCCAACGTCCTGACTTTC
CDR3aa: CSVRDRGSGANVLTF

j_gene: TRBJ2-3
d_gene: -
abundance: few
len: 14
v_gene: TRBV19
CDR3nt: TGTGCCAGCTCCCCCCCGCCCCCGGCAGATACGCAGTATTTT
CDR3aa: CASSPPPPADTQYF

j_gene: TRBJ1-1
d_gene: TRBD1
abundance: -
len: 14
v_gene: TRBV4-3
CDR3nt: TGCGCCAGCAGCCAAGAAGGACAGGGGGCAAGGGGAGACTTT
CDR3aa: CASSQEGQGARGDF

j_gene: TRBJ1-5
d_gene: -
abundance: -
len: 14
v_gene: TRBV5-6
CDR3nt: TGTGCCAGCAGCTTGGCGGGGCCCAATCAGCCCCAGCATTTT
CDR3aa: CASSLAGPNQPQHF

j_gene: TRBJ1-5
d_gene: -
abundance: once
len: 15
v_gene: TRBV15
CDR3nt: TGTGCCACCAGCAGAGATACACGAAGCAATCAGCCCCAGCATTTT
CDR3aa: CATSRDTRSNQPQHF

j_gene: TRBJ1-2
d_gene: -
abundance: -
len: 15
v_gene: TRBV9
CDR3nt: TGTGCCAGCAGCCTTTGGACAGCTTTAAACTATGGCTACACCTTC
CDR3aa: CASSLWTALNYGYTF

j_gene: TRBJ2-4
d_gene: -
abundance: -
len: 14
v_gene: TRBV6-5
CDR3nt: TGTGCCAGCAGGGGTGGTCTAGCCAAAAACATTCAGTACTTC
CDR3aa: CASRGGLAKNIQYF

j_gene: TRBJ1-5
d_gene: TRBD1
abundance: -
len: 15
v_gene: TRBV18
CDR3nt: TGTGCCAGCTCACCGGGGACAGGGCTGGTTCAGCCCCAGCATTTT
CDR3aa: CASSPGTGLVQPQHF

j_gene: TRBJ1-4
d_gene: -
abundance: -
len: 14
v_gene: TRBV7-9
CDR3nt: TGTGCCAGCAGCCGGCCGCCAGGGGATGAAAAACTGTTTTTT
CDR3aa: CASSRPPGDEKLFF

j_gene: TRBJ1-5
d_gene: -
abundance: -
len: 17
v_gene: TRBV6-1
CDR3nt: TGTGCCGCCAGTGTCCTGTTCCGAGGACCAACGGGTCAGCCCCAGCATTTT
CDR3aa: CAASVLFRGPTGQPQHF

j_gene: TRBJ2-7
d_gene: TRBD1
abundance: -
len: 14
v_gene: TRBV6-6
CDR3nt: TGTGCCAGCAGTTACGCGCAGGGGGCATACGAGCAGTACTTC
CDR3aa: CASSYAQGAYEQYF

j_gene: TRBJ2-2
d_gene: -
abundance: -
len: 12
v_gene: TRBV15
CDR3nt: TGTGCCACCAGCAGGGGGTCCGGGGAGCTGTTTTTT
CDR3aa: CATSRGSGELFF

j_gene: TRBJ2-1
d_gene: -
abundance: -
len: 16
v_gene: TRBV5-1
CDR3nt: TGCGCCAGCAGCGCAGATCTACCTGGACGGGGTAATGAGCAGTTCTTC
CDR3aa: CASSADLPGRGNEQFF

j_gene: TRBJ1-2
d_gene: -
abundance: -
len: 12
v_gene: TRBV7-9
CDR3nt: TGTGCCAGCAGCGGGGACATTTATGGCTACACCTTC
CDR3aa: CASSGDIYGYTF

j_gene: TRBJ2-1
d_gene: TRBD2
abundance: -
len: 15
v_gene: TRBV6-5
CDR3nt: TGTGCCAGCAGACTCAGCGGGGGGGTGTACAATGAGCAGTTCTTC
CDR3aa: CASRLSGGVYNEQFF

j_gene: TRBJ2-3
d_gene: -
abundance: few
len: 14
v_gene: TRBV5-6
CDR3nt: TGTGCCAGCAGCTTAAGACTAGGGGCAGATACGCAGTATTTT
CDR3aa: CASSLRLGADTQYF

j_gene: TRBJ1-4
d_gene: -
abundance: many
len: 13
v_gene: TRBV14
CDR3nt: TGTGCCAGCAGCCAAACCGGGACTAACGGACTGTTTTTT
CDR3aa: CASSQTGTNGLFF

j_gene: TRBJ2-7
d_gene: TRBD1
abundance: once
len: 15
v_gene: TRBV15
CDR3nt: TGTGCCACCAGCAGAGATTCGGGACAGGGACACGAGCAGTACTTC
CDR3aa: CATSRDSGQGHEQYF

j_gene: TRBJ2-7
d_gene: -
abundance: many
len: 12
v_gene: TRBV6-1
CDR3nt: TGTGCCAGCAGCCTAGCGACCTACGAGCAGTACTTC
CDR3aa: CASSLATYEQYF

j_gene: TRBJ2-1
d_gene: TRBD2
abundance: few
len: 17
v_gene: TRBV19
CDR3nt: TGTGCCAGTAGTATAGGAGTGACTAGCGGGAGCGGAGATGAGCAGTTCTTC
CDR3aa: CASSIGVTSGSGDEQFF